This T cell receptor beta chain is drawn from a study of blood T cells in healthy people across ages. Trimming stripped 2 bases from V and 2 bases from J, with 10 bases between. Germline V gene sequence: CDR1 SQVTM, CDR2 ANQGSEA. The CDR3 loop spans 13 amino acids. A J-beta primer mix and a sample-barcoded 5' primer were used in a second PCR of roughly 7 to 12 cycles. TCRdb re-called the 5' RACE reads through MiXCR, storing one row per CDR3 protein. The sample lists about 1,400,000 distinct CDR3 sequences; approximately 42% were seen once. Note on this clonotype: No antigen is known for it.

Findings and limits, study-wide: Diversity of TCR beta per million T cells declined in a roughly linear way with age.

Sequenced: blood. This clonotype originated in a woman between 18 and 30 years old in good health. The genes are TRBV29-1 and TRBJ2-7; no definite D call. CDR3 DNA sequence: TGCAGCGTTGAAAGCTCCGAGCCCTACGAGCAGTACTTC. Translation: CSVESSEPYEQYF.